Listed here are 21 T cell receptor beta chains from one sample, sequenced in a study of beta chain features in type 1 diabetes. Every isolated RNA sample was fully reverse transcribed, so sequencing captured expressed TCRB transcripts. Repertoires were generated with immunoSEQ multiplex PCR, while TCRdb's copy carries only in-frame clones and drops some. Here the sample spans some 410,000 clones, about 15% being singletons. The sequenced material came from naive CD4+ T cells from blood. The receptors originated from a man aged 25 to 40 in good health.

The rearrangement joins TRBV18 to TRBJ2-5; 9 nucleotides align to TRBD2. Germline values: CDR1 KGHSH, CDR2 LQKENI. After removal of 2 bases from V and 3 bases from J, the junction contained 4 bases not matched to a gene. CDR3 length: 15 amino acids. CDR3 sequence (DNA): TGTGCCAGCTCACCAATTAGCGGGGGTGAAGAGACCCAGTACTTC. As protein: CASSPISGGEETQYF.

The gene calls are TRBV11-2 and TRBJ2-2, with TRBD2 matching over 10 bases. The CDR3 length is 18 residues. With V trimmed by 2 bases and J by 6 bases, 12 bases remained unmatched. The germline CDR1 and CDR2 sequences are SGHAT and FQNNGV. CDR3 in amino acids: CASSLRDPSGRAPGELFF. In DNA, the CDR3 is TGTGCCAGCAGCTTAAGGGATCCGAGCGGGAGGGCCCCCGGGGAGCTGTTTTTT.

The chain links TRBV6-6 to TRBJ2-1; 9 nucleotides line up with TRBD1. CDR1 and CDR2 (germline): MNHNY, SVGAGI (reference sequence). The CDR3 runs to 15 residues. V trimming: 5 bases; J trimming: 6 bases; junction bases outside the gene matches: 8. The CDR3 is CASSKGQGLVNEQFF. The CDR3 DNA reads as TGTGCCAGCAGTAAGGGACAGGGTCTTGTCAATGAGCAGTTCTTC.

The table lists this clone with a few counts. The J gene is TRBJ2-3, the V gene TRBV9; TRBD2 is a possible D gene (5 bases). The CDR3 extends over 14 amino acids. V was cut by 1 base and J by 0 bases, with 6 bases left in between. Per the germline V gene, CDR1 is SGDLS and CDR2 is YYNGEE. The CDR3 DNA is TGTGCCAGCAGCGTAAGGACTAGCACAGATACGCAGTATTTT. Residues: CASSVRTSTDTQYF.

The V and J genes are TRBV6-5 and TRBJ1-1; D possibly corresponds to TRBD1 (5 bases). V was cut by 2 bases and J by 4 bases, with 5 bases left in between. CDR3 size: 12 residues. From germline, CDR1 is MNHEY and CDR2 SVGAGI. The CDR3 region has the DNA TGTGCCAGCAGTTACGGGGGCACTGAAGCTTTCTTT. Translation gives CASSYGGTEAFF.

This clone came up many times. V is TRBV7-3 and J is TRBJ2-3; TRBD2 matches 7 bases. Trimming at V came to 4 bases and at J to 1 base, leaving 11 bases not matched to a gene. Looked up from germline, CDR1 is SGHTA and CDR2 is FQGTGA. CDR3 size: 17 residues. The CDR3 reads CASSSDGGSPRTDTQYF. The CDR3 nucleotides are TGTGCCAGCAGCTCCGACGGCGGGAGTCCCCGCACAGATACGCAGTATTTT.

V and J are TRBV29-1 and TRBJ2-5, with 9 bases fitting TRBD1. The CDR3 loop spans 12 amino acids. Looked up from germline, CDR1 is SQVTM and CDR2 is ANQGSEA. Germline trimming cut 6 bases from V and 3 bases from J; bases unmatched to any gene: 2. Here the CDR3 reads CSVGQGEETQYF. The CDR3 coding sequence is TGCAGCGTGGGACAGGGTGAAGAGACCCAGTACTTC.

The chain joins TRBV7-9 to TRBJ2-3; perhaps TRBD1 as D (6 bases). The V gene's germline CDR1 is SEHNR and CDR2 FQNEAQ (reference sequence). This CDR3 comprises 13 residues. V was shortened by 5 bases and J by 5 bases, with 11 bases between the two germline ends. This CDR3 reads CASSPQGGDTQYF. CDR3 DNA: TGTGCCAGCAGCCCACAGGGTGGAGATACGCAGTATTTT.

A note on this clone: The sample has other DNA sequences that encode this CDR3 too. The V gene is TRBV29-1, the J gene TRBJ1-1, with 7 bases lining up with TRBD1. The length of the CDR3 is 12 residues. Trimming took 6 bases from V and 4 from J; bases not matched to a gene: 5. Looked up from germline, CDR1 is SQVTM and CDR2 is ANQGSEA. The CDR3 DNA sequence: TGCAGCGTCGGTCAGGGGGGCACTGAAGCTTTCTTT. Translation: CSVGQGGTEAFF.

This clone was found a few times. The rearrangement joins TRBV2 to TRBJ1-6; D gene ambiguous. Trimming took off 3 bases at V and 6 bases at J, with 9 bases between the two ends. CDR3 length: 14 residues. CDR1 SNHLY and CDR2 FYNNEI come from the germline V gene. The CDR3 sequence: CASSEGVPNSPLHF. In nucleotides, the CDR3 is TGTGCCAGCAGTGAGGGAGTACCTAATTCACCCCTCCACTTT. The full variable domain, with the rest looked up from reference TRBV2 and TRBJ1-6, is EPEVTQTPSHQVTQMGQEVILRCVPISNHLYFYWYRQILGQKVEFLVSFYNNEISEKSEIFDDQFSVERPDGSNFTLKIRSTKLEDSAMYFCASSEGVPNSPLHFGNGTRLTVT.

The V and J genes are TRBV4-3 and TRBJ1-2, with D hard to call. The CDR3 has 14 residues. Trimming removed 0 bases at V and 8 bases at J, with 13 bases between. CDR1 LGHNA and CDR2 YSLEER come from the germline V gene. The chain's CDR3 is CASSQDVGPEGYTF. DNA for the CDR3: TGCGCCAGCAGCCAAGACGTAGGCCCTGAGGGCTACACCTTC.

This clone was counted only a few times. The sample carries other DNA sequences with the same CDR3. The V and J genes are TRBV7-9 and TRBJ1-1; the D is unclear. This CDR3 contains 12 residues. The V end lost 1 base, the J end lost 2 bases, and 2 bases lay between the germline ends. CDR1 SEHNR and CDR2 FQNEAQ come from the germline V gene (reference sequence). The CDR3: CASSLENTEAFF. CDR3 nucleotides: TGTGCCAGCAGCTTAGAAAACACTGAAGCTTTCTTT.

The V call is TRBV7-2, the J call TRBJ2-4; TRBD2 matches 14 bases. Germline values: CDR1 SGHTA, CDR2 FQGNSA. The V and J ends lost 3 bases and 5 bases, in that order; junction bases with no gene match: 3. The CDR3 consists of 16 residues. The CDR3 DNA sequence: TGTGCCAGCAGCTTTGGGACTAGCGGGGGTGAAAACATTCAGTACTTC. Translated: CASSFGTSGGENIQYF. The entire variable domain, with the rest obtained from reference TRBV7-2 and TRBJ2-4, is as follows: GAGVSQSPSNKVTEKGKDVELRCDPISGHTALYWYRQSLGQGLEFLIYFQGNSAPDKSGLPSDRFSAERTGGSVSTLTIQRTQQEDSAVYLCASSFGTSGGENIQYFGAGTRLSVL.

The chain employs TRBV25-1 and TRBJ2-1, with TRBD2 identical over 9 bases. Unmatched junction bases numbered 7, after V lost 2 bases and J lost 8 bases. Germline CDR1 MGHDK, CDR2 SYGVNS. The CDR3 contains 15 residues. The CDR3 bases are TGTGCCAGCAGTGAACTAGCGGGACCGAGGGATGAGCAGTTCTTC. It yields the protein CASSELAGPRDEQFF.

The chain joins TRBV4-3 to TRBJ2-3; D is unclear. The germline V gene has CDR1 LGHNA and CDR2 YSLEER. CDR3 length: 13 residues. Trimming took 6 bases from V and 2 from J, leaving 9 bases between them. The CDR3 protein is CASRRETTDTQYF. The CDR3 nucleotides are TGCGCCAGCAGGCGAGAAACCACAGATACGCAGTATTTT.

The rearrangement joins TRBV15 to TRBJ2-1, with unresolved D. This CDR3 spans 13 amino acids. From germline, CDR1 is LNHNV and CDR2 YYDKDF (reference sequence). Trimming left V 0 bases short and J 6 bases short, with 6 bases between. CDR3 in amino acids: CATSRDSRNEQFF. In DNA form, the CDR3 reads TGTGCCACCAGCAGAGATAGCCGCAATGAGCAGTTCTTC. Full variable domain (missing parts from reference TRBV15 and TRBJ2-1): DAMVIQNPRYQVTQFGKPVTLSCSQTLNHNVMYWYQQKSSQAPKLLFHYYDKDFNNEADTPDNFQSRRPNTSFCFLDIRSPGLGDTAMYLCATSRDSRNEQFFGPGTRLTVL.

The chain links TRBV7-7 to TRBJ2-2, with D possibly being TRBD1 (6 bases). The V end was cut by 1 base, the J end by 0 bases, with 15 bases between. Per the germline V gene, CDR1 is SSHAT and CDR2 is FNYEAQ (reference sequence). CDR3 size: 18 residues. As DNA, the CDR3 is TGTGCCAGCAGCTTAGTGCCCCAGGGGTACGCGAACACCGGGGAGCTGTTTTTT. It codes for CASSLVPQGYANTGELFF.

This clone was counted only a few times. This chain uses TRBV25-1 with TRBJ2-3; 8 bases fit TRBD2. This CDR3 is 15 amino acids long. The junction had 3 bases not matched to a gene; V was cut back by 4 bases and J by 0 bases. Germline V gives CDR1 MGHDK, CDR2 SYGVNS. CDR3 sequence (DNA): TGTGCCAGCAGTGCTAGCGGGCCTAGCACAGATACGCAGTATTTT. This codes for CASSASGPSTDTQYF.

The sample holds many counts of this clone. This chain joins TRBV14 and TRBJ2-1; D gene uncertain. Looked up from germline, CDR1 is SGHDN and CDR2 is FVKESK. The CDR3 is made up of 13 amino acids. Trimming stripped 0 bases from V and 9 bases from J, with 9 bases between. DNA of the CDR3: TGTGCCAGCAGCCAAGATCGGGTCGGTGAGCAGTTCTTC. Translating gives CASSQDRVGEQFF.

This chain joins TRBV27 and TRBJ2-7; 8 positions agree with TRBD1. CDR3 length: 14 amino acids. The germline V gene encodes CDR1 MNHEY and CDR2 SMNVEV (reference sequence). With 2 bases clipped from V and 6 bases from J, the junction kept 6 bases outside the gene matches. CDR3 residues: CASSLRAGGGEQYV. The DNA for the CDR3 is TGTGCCAGCAGTTTACGAGCAGGGGGCGGCGAGCAGTACGTC.

The rearrangement uses TRBV9 and TRBJ2-1; no clear D. The ends were cut back, 0 bases at V and 8 bases at J, with 12 bases in the middle. Germline V lookup: CDR1 SGDLS, CDR2 YYNGEE. CDR3 length: 14 amino acids. The CDR3, as DNA: TGTGCCAGCAGCGTAGTGCCGGCCGGCGATGAGCAGTTCTTC. Translating it yields CASSVVPAGDEQFF.